This TCR beta chain was sequenced in a study of T cells in Graves' hyperthyroidism and ophthalmopathy. RNA transcripts yielded amplified TCR beta CDR3 regions. A first-round RT-PCR of the TCR CDR3 used the HTBI primer set. TCRdb re-derived calls from the multiplex PCR reads in MiXCR, one entry per CDR3 protein. Of some 490,000 distinct CDR3 sequences listed, 20% to 25% were seen once; the top ten hold around 50%. This clonotype was observed a handful of times. The CDR3 extends over 13 amino acids. With 7 bases removed from V and 0 bases from J, the gap between germline ends came to 10 bases. The V gene's germline CDR1 is MDHEN and CDR2 SYDVKM.

The sample comprised blood. V usage is TRBV28 and J usage is TRBJ2-7; D not resolved. The TCR was taken from a woman in her 70s with Graves' ophthalmopathy. The CDR3 nucleotides are TGTGCCAGCACCCTAGGTCGCTCCTACGAGCAGTACTTC. The encoded protein is CASTLGRSYEQYF.